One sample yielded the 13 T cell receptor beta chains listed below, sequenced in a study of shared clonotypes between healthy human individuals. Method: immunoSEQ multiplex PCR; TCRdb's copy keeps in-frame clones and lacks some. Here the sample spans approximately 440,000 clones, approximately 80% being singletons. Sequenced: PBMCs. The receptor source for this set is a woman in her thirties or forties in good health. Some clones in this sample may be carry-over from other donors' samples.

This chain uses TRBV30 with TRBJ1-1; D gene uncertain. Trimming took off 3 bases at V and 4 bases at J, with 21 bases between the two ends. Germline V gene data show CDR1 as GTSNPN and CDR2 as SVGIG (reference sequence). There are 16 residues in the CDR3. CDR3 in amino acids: CAWRLELGGKVTEAFF. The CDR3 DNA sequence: TGTGCCTGGAGACTCGAATTGGGAGGGAAGGTCACTGAAGCTTTCTTT.

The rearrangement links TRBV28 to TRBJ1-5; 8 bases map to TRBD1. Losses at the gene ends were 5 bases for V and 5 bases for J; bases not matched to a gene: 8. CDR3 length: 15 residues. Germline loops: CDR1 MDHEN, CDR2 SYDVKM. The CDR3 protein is CASSMSPGQDQPQHF. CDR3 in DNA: TGTGCCAGCAGTATGTCACCGGGACAGGATCAGCCCCAGCATTTT.

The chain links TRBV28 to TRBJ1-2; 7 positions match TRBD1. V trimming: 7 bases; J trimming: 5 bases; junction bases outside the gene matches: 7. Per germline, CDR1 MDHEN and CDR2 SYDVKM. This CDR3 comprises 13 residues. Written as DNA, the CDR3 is TGTGCCAGCACCTGGGGACAGAGATATGGCTACACCTTC. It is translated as CASTWGQRYGYTF.

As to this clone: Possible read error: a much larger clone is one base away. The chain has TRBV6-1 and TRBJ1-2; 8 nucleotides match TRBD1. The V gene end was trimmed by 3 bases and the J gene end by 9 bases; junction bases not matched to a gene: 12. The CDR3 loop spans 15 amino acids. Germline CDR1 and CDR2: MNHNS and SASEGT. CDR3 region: CASSEGEDRAFCYTF. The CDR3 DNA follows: TGTGCCAGCAGTGAGGGCGAGGACAGGGCATTTTGCTACACCTTC.

CDR3 residues: CASSVQGTDTQYF. The CDR3, as DNA: TGCGCCAGCAGTGTACAGGGCACAGATACGCAGTATTTT. The chain is built from TRBV5-1 and TRBJ2-3, with a possible D match to TRBD1 (5 bases). The CDR3 length is 13 residues. The germline CDR1 and CDR2 sequences are SGHRS and YFSETQ. With 5 bases removed from V and 1 base from J, the gap between germline ends came to 8 bases.

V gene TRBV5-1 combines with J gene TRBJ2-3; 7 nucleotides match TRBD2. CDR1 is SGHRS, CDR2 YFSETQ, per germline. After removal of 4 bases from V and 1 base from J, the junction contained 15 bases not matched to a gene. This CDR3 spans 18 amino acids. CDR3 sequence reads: CASSPGIVGGGRTDTQYF. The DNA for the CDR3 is TGCGCCAGCAGCCCGGGGATTGTTGGGGGAGGGCGCACAGATACGCAGTATTTT. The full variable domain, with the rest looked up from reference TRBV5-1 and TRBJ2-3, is KAGVTQTPRYLIKTRGQQVTLSCSPISGHRSVSWYQQTPGQGLQFLFEYFSETQRNKGNFPGRFSGRQFSNSRSEMNVSTLELGDSALYLCASSPGIVGGGRTDTQYFGPGTRLTVL.

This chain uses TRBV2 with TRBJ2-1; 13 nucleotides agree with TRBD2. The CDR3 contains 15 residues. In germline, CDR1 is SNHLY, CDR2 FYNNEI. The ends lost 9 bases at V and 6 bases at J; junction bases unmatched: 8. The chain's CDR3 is CASRRLAGGGNEQFF. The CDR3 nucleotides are TGTGCCAGTAGGCGACTAGCGGGAGGTGGCAATGAGCAGTTCTTC.

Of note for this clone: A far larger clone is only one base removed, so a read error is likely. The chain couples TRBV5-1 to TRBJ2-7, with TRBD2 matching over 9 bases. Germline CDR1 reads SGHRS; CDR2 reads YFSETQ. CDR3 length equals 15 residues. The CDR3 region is CANSLASGATYEQYF. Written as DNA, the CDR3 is TGCGCCAACAGCTTGGCTAGCGGGGCCACCTACGAGCAGTACTTC.

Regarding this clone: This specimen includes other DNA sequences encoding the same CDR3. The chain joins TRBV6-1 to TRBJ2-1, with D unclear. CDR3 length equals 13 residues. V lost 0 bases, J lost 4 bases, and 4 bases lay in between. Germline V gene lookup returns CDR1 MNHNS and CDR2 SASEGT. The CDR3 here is CASSEASYNEQFF. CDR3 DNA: TGTGCCAGCAGTGAAGCTAGTTACAATGAGCAGTTCTTC.

The CDR3, as DNA: TGTGCCAGCAGCCTAAACCGGGCCCTAGGGGGTCAGCCCCAGCATTTT. As protein: CASSLNRALGGQPQHF. This chain joins TRBV2 and TRBJ1-5, with a tentative D call TRBD1 (6 bases). V lost 6 bases and J lost 6, with 21 bases in between. The CDR3 is 16 amino acids. CDR1 and CDR2 from the germline V gene are SNHLY and FYNNEI.

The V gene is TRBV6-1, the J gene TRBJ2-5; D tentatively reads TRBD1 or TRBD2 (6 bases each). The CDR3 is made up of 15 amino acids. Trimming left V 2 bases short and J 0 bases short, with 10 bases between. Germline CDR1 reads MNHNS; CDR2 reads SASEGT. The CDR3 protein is CASSEYGGHQETQYF. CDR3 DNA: TGTGCCAGCAGTGAATACGGGGGCCACCAAGAGACCCAGTACTTC.

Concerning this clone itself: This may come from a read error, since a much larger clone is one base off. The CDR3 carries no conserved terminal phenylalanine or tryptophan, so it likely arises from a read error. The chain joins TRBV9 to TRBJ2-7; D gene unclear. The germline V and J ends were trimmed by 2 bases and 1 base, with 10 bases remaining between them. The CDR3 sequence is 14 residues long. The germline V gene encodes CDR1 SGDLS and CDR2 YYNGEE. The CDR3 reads CASSVRYESYEQYS. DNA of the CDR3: TGTGCCAGCAGCGTTCGTTATGAGTCCTACGAGCAGTACTCC.

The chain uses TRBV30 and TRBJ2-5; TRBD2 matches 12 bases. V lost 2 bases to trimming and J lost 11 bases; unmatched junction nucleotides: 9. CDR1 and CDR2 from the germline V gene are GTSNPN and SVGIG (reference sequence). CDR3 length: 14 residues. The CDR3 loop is CAWSRETSGSGQYF. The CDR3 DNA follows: TGTGCCTGGAGTAGAGAGACTAGCGGGAGCGGGCAGTACTTC.